This T cell receptor (beta chain) emerged from a study of cytomegalovirus exposure and HLA in healthy donors. The overall study: When 398 donors were genotyped, 81% of them were found to fall in the Caucasian-associated ancestry cluster. Study-wide findings and caveats: Altogether, 164 TCR beta chains were recorded as cytomegalovirus-associated. In a later analysis, at a false discovery rate of 0.05, 15,000 to 20,000 TCR beta sequences matched HLA alleles.

Worth noting for this clone: The antigen remains unidentified.

It was with 60 Vbeta and 13 Jbeta primers that the PCR ran. Only in-frame clones appear in the TCRdb table, and some are missing; sequencing was by immunoSEQ multiplex PCR. The repertoire holds some 130,000 clones, around three quarters seen once, with 1% in the top ten. Germline V lookup: CDR1 SGDLS, CDR2 YYNGEE. V gave up 0 bases and J gave up 7 bases; unmatched junction bases: 13. The CDR3 covers 17 residues. Healthy bone marrow donors formed the donor group. This TCR was recovered from a man aged 35-49 years in good health and CMV-seronegative. J is TRBJ2-5 and V is TRBV9; TRBD1 agrees at 9 bases. Material: PBMCs. CDR3 DNA sequence: TGTGCCAGCAGCGTAGGGGCGTGGGACAGGGAGAGTGGGACCCAGTACTTC. Amino acid sequence: CASSVGAWDRESGTQYF.